The source of this TCR beta chain is a study of blood T cell repertoires in COVID-19. The V and J ends lost 3 bases and 4 bases respectively, with 7 bases between them. The length of the CDR3 is 13 residues. Per the germline V gene, CDR1 is GTSNPN and CDR2 is SVGIG (reference sequence). Ages ranged from roughly 18 to 100 years, with residence in approximately 23 US areas. Participant-given clinical history determined each cohort assignment. Sequenced by immunoSEQ multiplex PCR; TCRdb stores in-frame clones only, minus some. The top ten clones hold roughly 2% of a sample with fewer than 350,000 clones, approximately 91% of them seen once.

The sequencing input was PBMCs or T cells enriched from blood (not recorded which). This rearrangement joins TRBV30 to TRBJ1-6, with D possibly matching TRBD1 (6 bases). The receptor comes from a woman aged 40 to 50 with acute COVID-19. CDR3 nucleotide sequence: TGTGCCTGGAGCGGACAGTATAATTCACCCCTCCACTTT. It is translated as CAWSGQYNSPLHF. The full variable domain, its missing parts supplied by reference TRBV30 and TRBJ1-6, is SQTIHQWPATLVQPVGSPLSLECTVEGTSNPNLYWYRQAAGRGLQLLFYSVGIGQISSEVPQNLSASRPQDRQFILSSKKLLLSDSGFYLCAWSGQYNSPLHFGNGTRLTVT.